This T cell receptor beta chain was identified in a study of T cells in Graves' hyperthyroidism and ophthalmopathy. At the level of the study: The authors collected peripheral blood at initial diagnosis, before any treatment.

A note on this clonotype: Its matching antigen is unknown.

Findings of the study overall: The authors' 13 V-J model separated ophthalmopathy from stable hyperthyroidism.

Uncontrolled infection, other autoimmune disease, pregnancy or lactation excluded patients. RNA transcripts served as the template for amplifying TCR beta CDR3 regions. During a first-round RT-PCR of the TCR CDR3, the HTBI primer set was used. TCRdb independently ran MiXCR on the multiplex PCR reads; one entry per CDR3 protein. The table lists about 290,000 distinct CDR3 sequences, about a sixth of them singletons, with roughly 53% in the top ten. The CDR3 is made up of 14 amino acids. Germline V gene data show CDR1 as SNHLY and CDR2 as FYNNEI. V was trimmed by 7 bases and J by 4 bases, leaving 14 bases between them.

The sequencing sample was made of blood. The TCR originated in an older woman with Graves' ophthalmopathy. The gene calls are TRBV2 and TRBJ1-5; possible D gene TRBD1, 5 bases. The CDR3 loop reads CASNPQGVNQPQHF. The CDR3 nucleotides are TGTGCCAGCAATCCTCAGGGCGTTAATCAGCCCCAGCATTTT.